These 30 T cell receptor beta chains were all obtained from the same sample, sequenced in a study of radiotherapy plus CTLA-4 blockade in lung cancer. Clones were read by immunoSEQ multiplex PCR, and TCRdb kept only the in-frame ones, dropping some. The sample includes approximately 98,000 clones, 82% of them seen just once. Sequencing was performed on peripheral blood, taken from a patient treated with radiotherapy plus ipilimumab. These receptors all stem from a human donor with non-small cell lung cancer who had a partial response to radiotherapy plus ipilimumab.

This chain connects TRBV7-3 to TRBJ2-5; TRBD1 agrees at 9 bases. The CDR3 has 14 amino acids. V gave up 2 bases and J gave up 4 bases; unmatched junction bases: 2. Germline CDR1 SGHTA, CDR2 FQGTGA. The CDR3 loop reads CASSLGTGRETQYF. The CDR3 DNA follows: TGTGCCAGCAGCTTAGGGACAGGGAGAGAGACCCAGTACTTC.

The chain links TRBV10-3 to TRBJ2-1; 11 bases match TRBD2. The CDR3 has 17 residues. V dropped 3 bases and J dropped 2; count of bases not matched to a gene: 6. From germline, CDR1 is ENHRY and CDR2 SYGVKD. CDR3 sequence: CAISDSGRAGTYNEQFF. The DNA of the CDR3 is TGTGCCATCAGTGATAGCGGGAGGGCCGGAACCTACAATGAGCAGTTCTTC.

This clone was seen only once. The rearrangement joins TRBV9 to TRBJ1-2; D is unclear. The germline V and J ends were trimmed by 0 bases and 7 bases, with 13 bases remaining between them. CDR1 SGDLS and CDR2 YYNGEE come from the germline V gene. The CDR3 is 14 amino acids. The CDR3 loop reads CASSVDSTAGGYTF. The CDR3 DNA is TGTGCCAGCAGCGTAGATAGTACGGCAGGTGGCTACACCTTC.

The chain has TRBV5-5 and TRBJ1-1, with 7 bases matching TRBD1. Germline V gene lookup returns CDR1 SGHKS and CDR2 YYEKEE (reference sequence). With V trimmed by 0 bases and J by 5 bases, 7 bases remained unmatched. This CDR3 comprises 15 residues. The CDR3 nucleotides read TGTGCCAGCAGCTTGGAGACAGGGCGACATACTGAAGCTTTCTTT. Its protein product is CASSLETGRHTEAFF.

V gene TRBV15 combines with J gene TRBJ1-4; TRBD1 aligns across 7 bases. The CDR3 has 15 residues. In germline, CDR1 is LNHNV, CDR2 YYDKDF (reference sequence). Germline trimming cut 3 bases from V and 7 bases from J; bases unmatched to any gene: 8. In DNA form, the CDR3 reads TGTGCCACCAGCAGGGCAGGGGGACGGGGTGAAAAACTGTTTTTT. Residues: CATSRAGGRGEKLFF. Filled out from reference TRBV15 and TRBJ1-4, the complete variable domain reads DAMVIQNPRYQVTQFGKPVTLSCSQTLNHNVMYWYQQKSSQAPKLLFHYYDKDFNNEADTPDNFQSRRPNTSFCFLDIRSPGLGDTAMYLCATSRAGGRGEKLFFGSGTQLSVL.

The DNA for the CDR3 is TGCGCCAGCAGCCACCTCGGGGGCAGGGGGATTCCGTTCACCTTC. Amino acid sequence: CASSHLGGRGIPFTF. The chain links TRBV4-1 to TRBJ1-2; the match to TRBD1 covers 7 bases. V shed 3 bases and J 13 bases; nucleotides not matched to a gene: 17. CDR1 is MGHRA, CDR2 YSYEKL, per germline. This CDR3 comprises 15 residues.

This clone showed up just a few times. V gene TRBV5-6 combines with J gene TRBJ2-7; 12 bases map to TRBD1. Germline CDR1 and CDR2: SGHDT and YYEEEE. The length of the CDR3 is 15 residues. Trimming took 3 bases from V and 6 from J; bases not matched to a gene: 7. CDR3 region: CASSYTGTGGAEQYF. CDR3 bases: TGTGCCAGCAGCTACACCGGGACAGGGGGCGCCGAGCAGTACTTC.

The chain couples TRBV30 to TRBJ1-1, with D perhaps TRBD1 (5 bases). Germline V gene lookup returns CDR1 GTSNPN and CDR2 SVGIG (reference sequence). With 8 bases removed from V and 7 bases from J, the gap between germline ends came to 14 bases. This CDR3 is built from 11 residues. The CDR3 DNA follows: TGTGCCAAGAAAGGGGTCGGTGAAGCTTTCTTT. Protein product: CAKKGVGEAFF.

This clone was counted a single time. V and J are TRBV2 and TRBJ1-2; D not resolved. V dropped 6 bases and J dropped 8 bases, with 13 bases sitting between them. The germline V gene has CDR1 SNHLY and CDR2 FYNNEI. This CDR3 region has 12 residues. The CDR3 is CASRLAGGGYTF. CDR3 bases: TGTGCCAGCAGGCTCGCGGGAGGCGGCTACACCTTC.

CDR3 residues: CASRHGGQTNEKLFF. CDR3 sequence (DNA): TGTGCCAGCAGACACGGGGGGCAGACTAATGAAAAACTGTTTTTT. The chain recombines TRBV28 with TRBJ1-4; D possibly corresponds to TRBD1 (6 bases). V was pared by 6 bases and J by 2 bases, with 13 bases between. The CDR3 runs to 15 residues. Germline V gene sequence: CDR1 MDHEN, CDR2 SYDVKM.

This chain uses TRBV10-3 with TRBJ2-5; 7 nucleotides align to TRBD1. V shed 4 bases and J 5 bases; nucleotides not matched to a gene: 7. There are 14 residues in the CDR3. CDR1 ENHRY and CDR2 SYGVKD come from the germline V gene. This CDR3 is CAISGDSVAETQYF. In nucleotides, the CDR3 is TGTGCCATCAGTGGGGACAGTGTTGCGGAGACCCAGTACTTC.

The V gene is TRBV4-1, the J gene TRBJ2-4; D might be TRBD2 (5 bases). This CDR3 spans 16 amino acids. Germline V gives CDR1 MGHRA, CDR2 YSYEKL. Trimming took off 0 bases at V and 1 base at J, with 10 bases between the two ends. CDR3 DNA: TGCGCCAGCAGCCAAGATGCGGAGGACGCCAAAAACATTCAGTACTTC. This gives the protein CASSQDAEDAKNIQYF.

Only one count was recorded for this clone. The chain is built from TRBV11-3 and TRBJ2-7; TRBD1 agrees at 7 bases. The CDR3 covers 13 residues. V dropped 4 bases and J dropped 2; count of bases not matched to a gene: 2. Germline V gene sequence: CDR1 SGHNT, CDR2 YENEEA. The CDR3 nucleotides read TGTGCCAGCAGCTCGGGACAGACCTACGAGCAGTACTTC. It codes for CASSSGQTYEQYF.

The CDR3 DNA reads TGTGCCAGCAGCGTCGACAGGCTCTATGGCTACACCTTC. It is translated as CASSVDRLYGYTF. This rearrangement joins TRBV5-4 to TRBJ1-2, with D perhaps TRBD1 (6 bases). CDR1 is SGHNT and CDR2 is YYREEE in the germline V gene (reference sequence). This CDR3 is 13 amino acids long. Trimming stripped 4 bases from V and 4 bases from J, with 11 bases between.

The rearrangement links TRBV11-2 to TRBJ2-7, with 9 bases matching TRBD2. This CDR3 is 16 amino acids long. Germline CDR1 reads SGHAT; CDR2 reads FQNNGV. Unmatched junction bases numbered 7, after V lost 4 bases and J lost 0 bases. The CDR3 region is CASSSHNSGSSYEQYF. The CDR3 nucleotides are TGTGCCAGCAGCTCCCATAATAGCGGGAGCTCCTACGAGCAGTACTTC.

The J gene is TRBJ1-1, the V gene TRBV6-5; no clear D. The CDR3 is 14 amino acids. Germline V lookup: CDR1 MNHEY, CDR2 SVGAGI. Trimming cost V 0 bases and J 1 base, with 6 bases left between them. CDR3 sequence reads: CASSYSRQNTEAFF. The CDR3 DNA is TGTGCCAGCAGTTACTCGAGACAGAACACTGAAGCTTTCTTT.

The V gene is TRBV19, the J gene TRBJ2-3, with TRBD1 matching 8 bases. In germline, CDR1 is LNHDA, CDR2 SQIVND (reference sequence). The CDR3 length is 16 residues. J gave up 3 bases and V 5 bases, and 10 bases lay outside the gene matches. The CDR3 DNA follows: TGTGCCAGTAGTGTTATTACAGGGGGATGGACAGATACGCAGTATTTT. Protein product: CASSVITGGWTDTQYF. Filled out from reference TRBV19 and TRBJ2-3, the complete variable domain reads DGGITQSPKYLFRKEGQNVTLSCEQNLNHDAMYWYRQDPGQGLRLIYYSQIVNDFQKGDIAEGYSVSREKKESFPLTVTSAQKNPTAFYLCASSVITGGWTDTQYFGPGTRLTVL.

Only one count was recorded for this clone. This chain links TRBV7-9 with TRBJ2-3; D is ambiguous. The CDR3 consists of 11 residues. Germline V gene lookup returns CDR1 SEHNR and CDR2 FQNEAQ (reference sequence). V was shortened by 2 bases and J by 12 bases, with 9 bases between the two germline ends. The CDR3 coding sequence is TGTGCCAGCAGCTTACCTACCATACAGTATTTT. Amino acids: CASSLPTIQYF.

In DNA, the CDR3 is TGTGCCAGCAGAGAAGCCGGGGGGATCTACGAGCAGTACTTC. It is translated as CASREAGGIYEQYF. The chain has TRBV25-1 and TRBJ2-7; 7 bases align to TRBD2. The V segment lost 6 bases and the J segment 3 bases; nucleotides outside the gene matches: 8. Germline V gives CDR1 MGHDK, CDR2 SYGVNS. The CDR3 length is 14 residues.

This chain's CDR3 is CASSEQGAPGEAFF. CDR3 DNA: TGTGCCAGCAGTGAACAGGGGGCGCCGGGTGAAGCTTTCTTT. This sequence joins TRBV2 and TRBJ1-1, with 8 bases fitting TRBD1. The CDR3 runs to 14 residues. V shed 2 bases, J shed 7 bases, and the junction held 6 bases outside the gene matches. Germline V CDR1 and CDR2: SNHLY, FYNNEI.

The rearrangement uses TRBV28 and TRBJ2-1; D not certain. Germline V gene data show CDR1 as MDHEN and CDR2 as SYDVKM. The CDR3 contains 14 residues. Trimming shortened V by 2 bases and J by 5 bases, and 10 bases separated the two germline ends. This CDR3 reads CASSLLRKDNEQFF. The CDR3 bases are TGTGCCAGCAGTTTACTGCGCAAAGACAATGAGCAGTTCTTC.

This chain connects TRBV4-1 to TRBJ1-1; 8 positions match TRBD1. The CDR3 has 14 amino acids. After removal of 4 bases from V and 4 bases from J, the junction contained 5 bases not matched to a gene. Germline V gene sequence: CDR1 MGHRA, CDR2 YSYEKL. This CDR3 is CASSRGQGSTEAFF. The CDR3, as DNA: TGCGCCAGCAGCCGAGGACAGGGTTCCACTGAAGCTTTCTTT.

The rearrangement joins TRBV6-6 to TRBJ2-1, with 9 bases fitting TRBD2. Germline assignment: CDR1 MNHNY and CDR2 SVGAGI (reference sequence). V shed 6 bases and J 4 bases; nucleotides not matched to a gene: 7. This CDR3 is 15 amino acids long. The CDR3 region has the DNA TGTGCCAGCAGCTATAGCGGGGGCGGATACAATGAGCAGTTCTTC. Amino acids: CASSYSGGGYNEQFF.

The chain employs TRBV10-3 and TRBJ2-7; D gene ambiguous. Looked up from germline, CDR1 is ENHRY and CDR2 is SYGVKD. The CDR3 is 12 amino acids. Between the trimmed V and J ends, which lost 5 bases and 2 bases, there was a span of 7 bases. CDR3 coding DNA: TGTGCCATCAGTCGAGAAACCTACGAGCAGTACTTC. Translation: CAISRETYEQYF.

This clone was picked up a small number of times. The genes are TRBV6-6 and TRBJ1-1, with D perhaps matching TRBD1 (6 bases). Germline V gene lookup returns CDR1 MNHNY and CDR2 SVGAGI (reference sequence). V was pared by 6 bases and J by 3 bases, with 17 bases between. The CDR3 is made up of 15 amino acids. CDR3 region: CASSLSQGSDTEAFF. In nucleotides, the CDR3 is TGTGCCAGCAGCCTATCACAGGGTTCGGACACTGAAGCTTTCTTT.

This clone was found a few times. J is TRBJ2-1 and V is TRBV12-5; TRBD2 agrees at 10 bases. From germline, CDR1 is LGHNT and CDR2 FRNRAP. Trimming cost V 7 bases and J 6 bases; bases outside gene matches: 9. The CDR3 runs 15 residues. CDR3 sequence: CASATSGTLVNEQFF. CDR3 bases: TGTGCTAGTGCTACTAGCGGGACGCTAGTCAATGAGCAGTTCTTC.

The chain joins TRBV28 to TRBJ2-7; tentatively, D is TRBD2 (5 bases). Germline-derived CDR1 and CDR2 are MDHEN and SYDVKM. CDR3 length: 15 amino acids. Trimming left V 5 bases short and J 3 bases short, with 17 bases between. The CDR3, as DNA: TGTGCCAGCAGTCGCTCATCTAGCCGACTCTACGAGCAGTACTTC. Protein sequence: CASSRSSSRLYEQYF.

The chain is built from TRBV28 and TRBJ1-5; TRBD1 matches at 8 bases. J was trimmed by 2 bases and V by 6 bases; bases with no gene match: 6. Germline V gene sequence: CDR1 MDHEN, CDR2 SYDVKM. The CDR3 consists of 15 residues. Here the CDR3 reads CASSYLQGGNQPQHF. The CDR3 DNA follows: TGTGCCAGCAGCTACTTACAGGGGGGCAATCAGCCCCAGCATTTT.

The rearrangement links TRBV5-5 to TRBJ1-1; 7 nucleotides line up with TRBD1. The CDR3 contains 16 residues. The trim removed 4 bases at V and 1 base at J, leaving 10 bases unmatched. Germline CDR1 and CDR2: SGHKS and YYEKEE (reference sequence). CDR3 sequence: CASSRTLGQSNTEAFF. CDR3 DNA: TGTGCCAGCAGCAGGACTTTGGGACAGTCGAACACTGAAGCTTTCTTT.

V usage is TRBV6-6 and J usage is TRBJ2-1, with 13 bases lining up with TRBD2. CDR1 is MNHNY and CDR2 is SVGAGI in the germline V gene (reference sequence). V was pared by 6 bases and J by 7 bases, with 6 bases of the junction left unmatched. The CDR3 covers 15 residues. In DNA, the CDR3 is TGTGCCAGCAGAAGGACTAGCGGGAGTATGAATGAGCAGTTCTTC. This sequence encodes CASRRTSGSMNEQFF.